A selection of T cell receptor beta chains follows, all from one sample in a study of CD8 T cells in Susac syndrome. A single record per CDR3 protein comes from TCRdb applying MiXCR to the immunoSEQ multiplex PCR reads. The sample yields around 170,000 distinct CDR3 sequences, about 91% seen once. Sequencing input: CD4+ T cells from PBMCs. These TCRs come from a human donor in good health. Both conserved end residues are part of each CDR3. Each record gives: V gene, clone size, J gene, D gene, CDR3 protein, CDR3 DNA. A D gene is named only where the DNA matches it firmly. Size is omitted from some rows. Given values are once, few, many or a class for expanded clones.

TRBV29-1	few	TRBJ2-7	-	CSAVGGFSYEQYF	TGCAGCGCGGTGGGGGGATTCTCCTACGAGCAGTACTTC
TRBV4-1	few	TRBJ2-6	-	CASSQDVRGSGANVLTF	TGCGCCAGCAGCCAAGATGTTCGGGGGTCTGGGGCCAACGTCCTGACTTTC
TRBV2	-	TRBJ1-2	TRBD1	CASSQGQGANYGYTF	TGTGCCAGCAGCCAAGGACAGGGCGCTAACTATGGCTACACCTTC
TRBV23-1	-	TRBJ2-2	-	CASSLHTGELFF	TGCGCCAGCAGCCTTCACACCGGGGAGCTGTTTTTT
TRBV19	-	TRBJ1-1	-	CATILNGAFF	TGTGCCACCATCCTAAACGGAGCTTTCTTT
TRBV14	-	TRBJ1-3	-	CASSQVVSGNTIYF	TGTGCCAGCAGCCAAGTAGTCTCTGGAAACACCATATATTTT
TRBV4-1	-	TRBJ2-5	TRBD1	CASLDPTRDRDRQTQYF	TGCGCCAGCCTAGACCCGACCCGGGACAGGGATCGTCAGACCCAGTACTTC
TRBV7-3	-	TRBJ2-3	TRBD2	CASSAGLAGADTQYF	TGTGCCAGCAGCGCGGGACTAGCGGGAGCAGATACGCAGTATTTT
TRBV30	-	TRBJ2-7	-	CAWSLHSYEQYF	TGTGCCTGGAGTCTGCACTCCTACGAGCAGTACTTC
TRBV28	-	TRBJ2-7	-	CASSSGDSATKQYF	TGTGCCAGCAGCTCGGGGGACAGCGCTACGAAGCAGTACTTC
TRBV7-9	-	TRBJ2-5	-	CASSPTPVATQYF	TGTGCCAGCAGTCCAACCCCAGTTGCGACCCAGTACTTC
TRBV2	-	TRBJ2-2	-	CASRPRSAGELFF	TGTGCCAGCAGACCCCGGAGTGCCGGGGAGCTGTTTTTT
TRBV13	-	TRBJ1-6	-	CASSLGQGYNSPLHF	TGTGCCAGCAGCTTGGGGCAGGGCTATAATTCACCCCTCCACTTT
TRBV7-9	-	TRBJ2-2	-	CASSLAGSSSTGELFF	TGTGCCAGCAGCTTAGCGGGCTCCTCCTCCACCGGGGAGCTGTTTTTT
TRBV2	-	TRBJ1-1	-	CASTQGGTEAFF	TGTGCCAGCACCCAGGGAGGCACTGAAGCTTTCTTT
TRBV29-1	-	TRBJ2-7	-	CSAGSYEQYF	TGCAGCGCCGGGTCCTACGAGCAGTACTTC
TRBV6-2/TRBV6-3	-	TRBJ2-7	-	CAIRPLGRKTSYEQYF	TGTGCCATCCGCCCTTTGGGACGGAAGACCTCCTACGAGCAGTACTTC
TRBV6-5	-	TRBJ1-5	TRBD1	CASSKTGGYNQPQHF	TGTGCCAGCAGTAAGACAGGGGGCTATAATCAGCCCCAGCATTTT
TRBV20-1	-	TRBJ1-4	-	CSASRATNEKLFF	TGCAGTGCTAGTCGGGCAACTAATGAAAAACTGTTTTTT
TRBV29-1	-	TRBJ1-1	-	CSVDLWGAEAFF	TGCAGCGTTGATCTCTGGGGCGCTGAAGCTTTCTTT
TRBV2	-	TRBJ1-2	TRBD1	CASSERSDRTGYTF	TGTGCCAGCAGTGAACGTTCGGACAGGACTGGCTACACCTTC
TRBV6-1	few	TRBJ1-5	-	CASSPSIVRKGNQPQHF	TGTGCCAGCAGTCCCTCCATTGTACGAAAAGGCAATCAGCCCCAGCATTTT
TRBV27	-	TRBJ2-6	-	CASRSGVTKSGANVLTF	TGTGCCAGCAGGTCTGGGGTTACGAAATCTGGGGCCAACGTCCTGACTTTC
TRBV3-1	-	TRBJ2-5	TRBD2	CASRRGSGSETQYF	TGTGCCAGCAGACGCGGGAGCGGGAGTGAGACCCAGTACTTC
TRBV12-3/TRBV12-4	-	TRBJ1-1	-	CASLTEKRTEAFF	TGTGCCAGCCTGACGGAAAAGAGGACTGAAGCTTTCTTT
TRBV20-1	-	TRBJ2-1	TRBD2	CSARLAGWDEQFF	TGCAGTGCTCGACTAGCGGGATGGGATGAGCAGTTCTTC
TRBV6-1	-	TRBJ2-5	-	CASSEAQGTTQYF	TGTGCCAGCAGTGAAGCACAGGGTACGACCCAGTACTTC
TRBV2	-	TRBJ1-1	-	CASNGGVGNTEAFF	TGTGCCAGCAACGGAGGGGTGGGGAACACTGAAGCTTTCTTT
TRBV3-1	once	TRBJ2-3	TRBD2	CASSQDTCGGGKDTQYF	TGTGCCAGCAGCCAAGATACATGTGGCGGGGGAAAAGATACGCAGTATTTT
TRBV2	-	TRBJ2-3	-	CASSVVPEDTQYF	TGTGCCAGCAGTGTTGTGCCGGAGGATACGCAGTATTTT
TRBV4-1	-	TRBJ2-6	TRBD1	CASTWGGQGVSGANVLTF	TGCGCCAGCACCTGGGGCGGACAGGGGGTCTCTGGGGCCAACGTCCTGACTTTC
TRBV20-1	-	TRBJ2-3	TRBD2	CSATPGGTSTDTQYF	TGCAGTGCTACCCCCGGGGGGACTAGCACAGATACGCAGTATTTT
TRBV30	-	TRBJ2-5	-	CASNRVGETQYF	TGTGCCAGCAACAGGGTAGGGGAGACCCAGTACTTC
TRBV5-1	-	TRBJ2-1	-	CASSLEVGNEQFF	TGCGCCAGCAGCTTGGAAGTCGGGAATGAGCAGTTCTTC
TRBV27	-	TRBJ1-2	-	CASTSFATSGGYTF	TGTGCCAGCACCTCTTTTGCGACATCCGGGGGCTACACCTTC
TRBV30	-	TRBJ2-1	TRBD1	CAWKGDRTYNEQFF	TGTGCCTGGAAGGGGGACAGGACCTACAATGAGCAGTTCTTC
TRBV7-9	-	TRBJ1-5	-	CASSLAWGPQHF	TGTGCCAGCAGCTTAGCATGGGGGCCCCAGCATTTT
TRBV7-2	-	TRBJ2-3	-	CASSPFGGRKEDTQYF	TGTGCCAGCAGCCCGTTTGGGGGGCGAAAGGAAGATACGCAGTATTTT
TRBV10-1	-	TRBJ1-5	-	CASSESTGQPQHF	TGCGCCAGCAGTGAGTCGACGGGTCAGCCCCAGCATTTT
TRBV9	-	TRBJ2-5	TRBD2	CASSVAGGGGQETQYF	TGTGCCAGCAGCGTAGCGGGTGGGGGGGGGCAAGAGACCCAGTACTTC
TRBV6-5	-	TRBJ2-2	TRBD1	CASTGQTYTGELFF	TGTGCCAGCACGGGACAGACCTACACCGGGGAGCTGTTTTTT
TRBV20-1	-	TRBJ2-7	-	CSANREWGEQYF	TGCAGTGCTAACCGGGAGTGGGGCGAGCAGTACTTC
TRBV28	-	TRBJ2-2	-	CASSLQRGTGELFF	TGTGCCAGCAGTTTACAACGCGGGACCGGGGAGCTGTTTTTT
TRBV14	-	TRBJ2-7	-	CASSPNAGPYEQYF	TGTGCCAGCAGCCCAAACGCGGGGCCCTACGAGCAGTACTTC
TRBV6-5	-	TRBJ1-1	-	CASSLGRQNTEAFF	TGTGCCAGCAGCTTGGGGCGGCAGAACACTGAAGCTTTCTTT
TRBV28	-	TRBJ2-3	TRBD2	CASSLQLAGTNTQYF	TGTGCCAGCAGTTTGCAACTAGCGGGAACTAATACGCAGTATTTT
TRBV7-2	-	TRBJ1-5	-	CASSTGGDRQPQHF	TGTGCCAGCAGCACCGGGGGGGACCGTCAGCCCCAGCATTTT
TRBV19	-	TRBJ2-1	TRBD1	CASSIDHRGNEQFF	TGTGCCAGTAGTATAGACCACAGGGGTAATGAGCAGTTCTTC
TRBV5-1	-	TRBJ2-1	-	CASSLGTAPGRQFF	TGCGCCAGCAGCTTGGGAACGGCCCCAGGAAGGCAGTTCTTC
TRBV28	-	TRBJ1-1	TRBD1	CASSRGGQGSTEAFF	TGTGCCAGCAGTCGGGGGGGACAGGGAAGCACTGAAGCTTTCTTT
TRBV25-1	-	TRBJ1-3	TRBD1	CASSDSRTGGNTIYF	TGTGCCAGCAGTGACTCCCGGACAGGCGGAAACACCATATATTTT
TRBV5-1	-	TRBJ2-5	-	CASGNGGLLLQETQYF	TGCGCCAGCGGCAACGGAGGGCTACTACTTCAAGAGACCCAGTACTTC
TRBV19	-	TRBJ2-7	TRBD2	CASRTTGLADSYEQYF	TGTGCCAGTAGAACGACAGGACTAGCGGACTCCTACGAGCAGTACTTC